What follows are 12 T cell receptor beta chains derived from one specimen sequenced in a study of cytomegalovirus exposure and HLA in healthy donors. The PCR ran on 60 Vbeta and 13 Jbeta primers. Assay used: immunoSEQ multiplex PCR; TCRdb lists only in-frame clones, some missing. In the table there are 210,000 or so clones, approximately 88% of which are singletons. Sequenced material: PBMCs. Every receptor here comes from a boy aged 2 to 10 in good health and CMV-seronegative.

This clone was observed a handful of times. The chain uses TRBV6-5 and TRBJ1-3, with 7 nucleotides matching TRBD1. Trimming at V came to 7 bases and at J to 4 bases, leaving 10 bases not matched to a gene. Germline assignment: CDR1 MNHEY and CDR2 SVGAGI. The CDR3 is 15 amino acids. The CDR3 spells CASTSTDREGNTIYF. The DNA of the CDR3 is TGTGCCAGCACCTCCACCGACAGGGAAGGAAACACCATATATTTT.

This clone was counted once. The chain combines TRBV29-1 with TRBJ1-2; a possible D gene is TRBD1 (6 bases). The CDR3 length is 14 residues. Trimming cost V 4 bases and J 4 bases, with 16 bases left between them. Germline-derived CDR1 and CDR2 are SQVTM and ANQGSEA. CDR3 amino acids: CSVVRGRGPYGYTF. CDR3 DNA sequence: TGCAGCGTTGTCCGGGGCAGGGGTCCCTATGGCTACACCTTC.

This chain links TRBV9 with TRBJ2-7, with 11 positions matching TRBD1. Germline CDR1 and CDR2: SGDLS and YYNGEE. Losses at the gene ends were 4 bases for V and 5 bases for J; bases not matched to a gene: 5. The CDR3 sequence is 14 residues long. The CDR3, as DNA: TGTGCCAGCAGCCCCGGGGACAGGGGGGACGAGCAGTACTTC. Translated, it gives CASSPGDRGDEQYF.

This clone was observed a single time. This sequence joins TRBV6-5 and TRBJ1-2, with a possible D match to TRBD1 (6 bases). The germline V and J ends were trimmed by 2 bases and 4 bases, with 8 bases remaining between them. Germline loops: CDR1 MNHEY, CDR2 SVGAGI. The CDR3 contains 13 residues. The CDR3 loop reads CASSYGTTYGYTF. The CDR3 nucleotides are TGTGCCAGCAGTTACGGGACAACCTATGGCTACACCTTC.

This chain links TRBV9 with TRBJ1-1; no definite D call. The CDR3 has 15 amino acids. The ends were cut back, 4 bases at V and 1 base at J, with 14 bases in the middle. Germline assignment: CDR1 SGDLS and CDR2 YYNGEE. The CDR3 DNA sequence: TGTGCCAGCAGCACCAAATCGACGGGGAACACTGAAGCTTTCTTT. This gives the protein CASSTKSTGNTEAFF.

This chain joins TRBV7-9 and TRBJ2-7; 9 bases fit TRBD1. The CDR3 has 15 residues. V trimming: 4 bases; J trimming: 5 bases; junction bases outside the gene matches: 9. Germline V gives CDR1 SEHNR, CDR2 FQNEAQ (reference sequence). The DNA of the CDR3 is TGTGCCAGCAGCTCCGGGACAGGGTTAGGAGACGAGCAGTACTTC. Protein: CASSSGTGLGDEQYF.

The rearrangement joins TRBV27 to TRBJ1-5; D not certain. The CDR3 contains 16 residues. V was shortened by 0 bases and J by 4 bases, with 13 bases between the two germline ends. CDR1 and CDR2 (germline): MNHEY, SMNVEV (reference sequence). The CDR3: CASSLSVPLLNQPQHF. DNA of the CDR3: TGTGCCAGCAGTTTATCCGTCCCCTTACTAAATCAGCCCCAGCATTTT.

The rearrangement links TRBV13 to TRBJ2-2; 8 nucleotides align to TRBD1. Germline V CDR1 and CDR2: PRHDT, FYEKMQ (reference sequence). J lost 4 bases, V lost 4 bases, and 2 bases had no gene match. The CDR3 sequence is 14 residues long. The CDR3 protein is CASSSGQGTGELFF. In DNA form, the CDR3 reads TGTGCCAGCAGCTCCGGACAGGGCACCGGGGAGCTGTTTTTT.

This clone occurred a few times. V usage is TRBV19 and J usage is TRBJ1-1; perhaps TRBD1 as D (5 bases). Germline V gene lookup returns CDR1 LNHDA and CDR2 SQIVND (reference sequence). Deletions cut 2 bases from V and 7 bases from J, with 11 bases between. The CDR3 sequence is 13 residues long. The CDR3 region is CASSIRAGIEAFF. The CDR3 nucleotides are TGTGCCAGTAGTATAAGGGCAGGGATTGAAGCTTTCTTT.

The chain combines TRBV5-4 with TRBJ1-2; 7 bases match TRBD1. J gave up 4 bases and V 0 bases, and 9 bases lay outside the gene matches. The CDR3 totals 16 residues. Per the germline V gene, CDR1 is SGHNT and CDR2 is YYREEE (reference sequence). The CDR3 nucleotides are TGTGCCAGCAGCTTGGAGGGTAGGGGACAGCCCTATGGCTACACCTTC. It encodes CASSLEGRGQPYGYTF.

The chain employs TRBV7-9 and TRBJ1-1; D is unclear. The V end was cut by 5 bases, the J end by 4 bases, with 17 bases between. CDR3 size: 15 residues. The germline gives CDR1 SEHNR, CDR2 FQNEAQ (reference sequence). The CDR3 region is CASSRTAGESTEAFF. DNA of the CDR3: TGTGCCAGCAGCCGAACCGCCGGGGAAAGCACTGAAGCTTTCTTT.

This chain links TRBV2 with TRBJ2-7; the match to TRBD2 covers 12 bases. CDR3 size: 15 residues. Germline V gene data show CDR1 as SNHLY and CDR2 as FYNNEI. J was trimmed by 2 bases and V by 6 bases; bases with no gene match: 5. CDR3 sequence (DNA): TGTGCCAGCAGCGATGCTAGCGGGAGGGCCTACGAGCAGTACTTC. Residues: CASSDASGRAYEQYF.